The rows below give T cell receptor beta chains drawn from one sample of a study of T cells in Graves' hyperthyroidism and ophthalmopathy. From the multiplex PCR reads, TCRdb called clonotypes with MiXCR, one entry per CDR3 protein. The sample holds over 500,000 distinct CDR3 sequences, approximately 17% seen once. The source material was blood. The origin of the receptors is a woman aged 18-30 years with Graves' ophthalmopathy. The CDR3 runs from the conserved cysteine through the conserved F or W. A D gene is named only where the DNA matches it firmly. A row's size may be missing; if present it is once, few, many or a size class.

V	J	size	D	CDR3	DNA
TRBV27	TRBJ2-3	NA	NA	CASSLLGDADTQYF	TGTGCCAGCAGTTTATTAGGTGATGCAGATACGCAGTATTTT
TRBV20-1	TRBJ2-7	many	NA	CSAWTTSSYEQYF	TGCAGTGCTTGGACAACAAGCTCCTACGAGCAGTACTTC
TRBV12-3/TRBV12-4	TRBJ1-6	NA	NA	CASSPRAGRDSPLHF	TGTGCCAGCAGTCCCCGCGCAGGGAGGGATTCACCCCTCCACTTT
TRBV30	TRBJ2-7	many	NA	CAWRHQFPYEQYF	TGTGCCTGGAGGCACCAGTTTCCCTACGAGCAGTACTTC
TRBV30	TRBJ1-3	many	NA	CAWTARGMAGNTIYF	TGTGCCTGGACTGCAAGGGGGATGGCTGGAAACACCATATATTTT
TRBV6-1	TRBJ1-1	many	NA	CASSEFSNEGQEAFF	TGTGCCAGCAGTGAATTTAGTAATGAAGGACAGGAAGCTTTCTTT
TRBV20-1	TRBJ2-1	many	NA	CSARRRDHEQFF	TGCAGTGCTAGGCGCAGGGACCATGAGCAGTTCTTC
TRBV2	TRBJ2-3	many	TRBD2	CASILLAGNKPDTQYF	TGTGCCAGCATTCTATTAGCGGGGAACAAACCAGATACGCAGTATTTT
TRBV4-1	TRBJ1-1	few	NA	CASSQGTVLMNTEAFF	TGCGCCAGCAGCCAAGGGACAGTTCTCATGAACACTGAAGCTTTCTTT
TRBV24-1	TRBJ2-3	NA	NA	CATSESTGITDTQYF	TGTGCCACCAGTGAGTCAACTGGCATCACAGATACGCAGTATTTT
TRBV28	TRBJ2-1	many	NA	CASSFRGSPHNEQFF	TGTGCCAGCAGTTTCAGGGGCTCCCCCCACAATGAGCAGTTCTTC
TRBV20-1	TRBJ2-1	many	TRBD2	CSALKREGQYEQFF	TGCAGTGCTCTAAAGCGGGAGGGCCAATATGAGCAGTTCTTC
TRBV7-8	TRBJ2-5	NA	NA	CASSHSRDGPLQGGETQYF	TGTGCCAGCAGCCACAGCAGGGACGGCCCTCTGCAGGGTGGAGAGACCCAGTACTTC
TRBV28	TRBJ1-2	many	NA	CASSPLAYGYTF	TGTGCCAGCAGCCCCTTGGCCTATGGCTACACCTTC
TRBV6-2/TRBV6-3	TRBJ2-5	many	TRBD2	CASSHSGTSGETQYF	TGTGCCAGCAGTCACTCCGGGACTAGCGGTGAGACCCAGTACTTC